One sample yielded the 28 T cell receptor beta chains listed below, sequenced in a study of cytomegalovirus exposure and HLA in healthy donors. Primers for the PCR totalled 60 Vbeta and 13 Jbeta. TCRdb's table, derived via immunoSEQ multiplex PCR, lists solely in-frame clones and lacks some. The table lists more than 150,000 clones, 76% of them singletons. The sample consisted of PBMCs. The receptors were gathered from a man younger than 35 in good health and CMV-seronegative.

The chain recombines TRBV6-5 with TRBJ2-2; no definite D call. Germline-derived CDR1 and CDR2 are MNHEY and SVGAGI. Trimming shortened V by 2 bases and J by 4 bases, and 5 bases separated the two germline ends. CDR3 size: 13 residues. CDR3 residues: CASSYVATGELFF. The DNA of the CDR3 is TGTGCCAGCAGTTACGTAGCCACCGGGGAGCTGTTTTTT.

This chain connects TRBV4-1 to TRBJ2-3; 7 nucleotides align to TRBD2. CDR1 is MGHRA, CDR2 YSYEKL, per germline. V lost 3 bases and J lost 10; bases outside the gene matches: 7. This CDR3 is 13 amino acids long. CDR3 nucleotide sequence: TGCGCCAGCAGCCAGGGCAGCGGGAAGGCGCAGTATTTT. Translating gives CASSQGSGKAQYF.

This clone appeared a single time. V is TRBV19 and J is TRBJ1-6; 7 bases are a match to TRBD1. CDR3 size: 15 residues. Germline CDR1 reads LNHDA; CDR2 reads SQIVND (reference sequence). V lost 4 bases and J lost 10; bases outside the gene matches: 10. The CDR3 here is CASSTTGKNLSPLHF. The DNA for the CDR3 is TGTGCCAGTAGTACGACAGGGAAAAACCTCTCACCCCTCCACTTT.

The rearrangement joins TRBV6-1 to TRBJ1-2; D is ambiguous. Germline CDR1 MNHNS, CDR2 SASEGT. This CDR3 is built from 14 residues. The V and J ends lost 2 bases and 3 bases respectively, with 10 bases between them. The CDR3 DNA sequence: TGTGCCAGCAGTGAATTAATCCGGGACTATGGCTACACCTTC. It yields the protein CASSELIRDYGYTF.

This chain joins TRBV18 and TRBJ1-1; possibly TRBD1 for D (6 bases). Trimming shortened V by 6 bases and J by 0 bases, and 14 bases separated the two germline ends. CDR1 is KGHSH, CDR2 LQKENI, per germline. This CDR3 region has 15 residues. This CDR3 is CASSPSGQLNTEAFF. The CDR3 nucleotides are TGTGCCAGCTCCCCCTCCGGACAGTTGAACACTGAAGCTTTCTTT.

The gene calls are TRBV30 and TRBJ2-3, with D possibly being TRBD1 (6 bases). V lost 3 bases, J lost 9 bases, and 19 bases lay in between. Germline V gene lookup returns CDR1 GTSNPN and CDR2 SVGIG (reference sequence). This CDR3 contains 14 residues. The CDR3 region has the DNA TGTGCCTGGAGGGTGACCGGGGCTGGGGGCACGCAGTATTTT. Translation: CAWRVTGAGGTQYF.

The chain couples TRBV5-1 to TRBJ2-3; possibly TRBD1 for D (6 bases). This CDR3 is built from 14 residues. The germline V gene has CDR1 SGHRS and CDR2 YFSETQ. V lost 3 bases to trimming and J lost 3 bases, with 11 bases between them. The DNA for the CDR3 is TGCGCCAGCAGCTCCCACAGGGTGACAGATACGCAGTATTTT. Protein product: CASSSHRVTDTQYF.

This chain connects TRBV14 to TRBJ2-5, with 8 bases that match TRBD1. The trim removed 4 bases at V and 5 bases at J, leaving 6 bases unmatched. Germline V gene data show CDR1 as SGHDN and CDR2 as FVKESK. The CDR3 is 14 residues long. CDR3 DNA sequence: TGTGCCAGCAGCCTGACAGGGGCCCGGGAGACCCAGTACTTC. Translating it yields CASSLTGARETQYF.

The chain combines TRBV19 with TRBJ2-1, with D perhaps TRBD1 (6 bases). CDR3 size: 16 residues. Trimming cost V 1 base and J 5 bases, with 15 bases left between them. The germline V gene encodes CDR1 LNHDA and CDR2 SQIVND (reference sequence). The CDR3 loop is CASSIAGVIPNNEQFF. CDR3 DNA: TGTGCCAGTAGTATAGCAGGGGTGATCCCCAACAATGAGCAGTTCTTC.

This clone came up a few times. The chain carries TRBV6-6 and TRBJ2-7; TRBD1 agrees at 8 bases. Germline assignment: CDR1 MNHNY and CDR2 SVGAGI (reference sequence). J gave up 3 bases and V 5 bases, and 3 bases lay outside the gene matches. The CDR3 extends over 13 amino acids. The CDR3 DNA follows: TGTGCCAGCAGTCATGGGACAGGCTACGAGCAGTACTTC. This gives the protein CASSHGTGYEQYF.

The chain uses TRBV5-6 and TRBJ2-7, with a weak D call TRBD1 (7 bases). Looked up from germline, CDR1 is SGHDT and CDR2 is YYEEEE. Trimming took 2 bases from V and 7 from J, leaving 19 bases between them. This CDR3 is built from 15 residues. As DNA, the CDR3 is TGTGCCAGCAGCTTTTGGGCCCCAGGGGGGAAGGAGCAGTACTTC. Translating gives CASSFWAPGGKEQYF.

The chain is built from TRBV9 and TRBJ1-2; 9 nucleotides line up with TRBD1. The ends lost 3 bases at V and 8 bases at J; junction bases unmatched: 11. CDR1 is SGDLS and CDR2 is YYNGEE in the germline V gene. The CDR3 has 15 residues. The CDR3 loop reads CASSGQGQGVGGYTF. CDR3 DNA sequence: TGTGCCAGCAGCGGTCAGGGACAGGGCGTAGGGGGCTACACCTTC.

The chain's CDR3 is CAISEGASASNQPQHF. The CDR3 region has the DNA TGTGCCATCAGTGAGGGGGCGTCAGCGAGCAATCAGCCCCAGCATTTT. The V and J genes are TRBV10-3 and TRBJ1-5, with a possible D match to TRBD1 (5 bases). CDR1 is ENHRY and CDR2 is SYGVKD in the germline V gene. V was clipped by 2 bases and J by 1 base, with 12 bases between them. This CDR3 is 16 amino acids long.

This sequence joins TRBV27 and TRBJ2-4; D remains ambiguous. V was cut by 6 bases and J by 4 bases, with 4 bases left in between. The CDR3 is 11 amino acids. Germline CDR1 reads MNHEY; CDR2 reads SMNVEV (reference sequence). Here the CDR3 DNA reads TGTGCCAGCAGGCAGAAAAACATTCAGTACTTC. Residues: CASRQKNIQYF.

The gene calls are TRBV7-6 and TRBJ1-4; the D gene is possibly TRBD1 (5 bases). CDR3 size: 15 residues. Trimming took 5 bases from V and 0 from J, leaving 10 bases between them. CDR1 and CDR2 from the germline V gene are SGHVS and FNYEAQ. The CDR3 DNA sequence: TGTGCCAGCAGCCCCAGGGCGTCAACTAATGAAAAACTGTTTTTT. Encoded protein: CASSPRASTNEKLFF.

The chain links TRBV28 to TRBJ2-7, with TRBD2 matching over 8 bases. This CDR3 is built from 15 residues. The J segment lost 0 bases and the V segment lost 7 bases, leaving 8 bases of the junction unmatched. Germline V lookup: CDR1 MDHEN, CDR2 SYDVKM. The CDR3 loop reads CASTPGGGDSYEQYF. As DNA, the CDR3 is TGTGCCAGCACCCCCGGGGGGGGCGACTCCTACGAGCAGTACTTC.

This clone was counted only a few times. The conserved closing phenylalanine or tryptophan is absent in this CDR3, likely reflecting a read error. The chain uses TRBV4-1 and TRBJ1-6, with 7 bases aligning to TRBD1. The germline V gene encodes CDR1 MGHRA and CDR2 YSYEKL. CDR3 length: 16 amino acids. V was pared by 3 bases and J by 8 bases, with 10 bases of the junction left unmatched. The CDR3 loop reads CASSQGDSGGYSPLHL. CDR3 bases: TGCGCCAGCAGCCAGGGGGACAGCGGGGGCTATTCACCCCTCCACCTT.

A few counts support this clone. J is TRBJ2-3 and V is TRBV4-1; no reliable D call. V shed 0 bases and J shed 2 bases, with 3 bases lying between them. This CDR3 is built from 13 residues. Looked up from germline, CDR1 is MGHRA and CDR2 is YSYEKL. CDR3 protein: CASSQEATDTQYF. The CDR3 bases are TGCGCCAGCAGCCAAGAGGCCACAGATACGCAGTATTTT.

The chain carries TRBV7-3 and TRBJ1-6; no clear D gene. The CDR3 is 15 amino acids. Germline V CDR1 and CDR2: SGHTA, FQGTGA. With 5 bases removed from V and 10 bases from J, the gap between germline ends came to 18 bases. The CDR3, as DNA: TGTGCCAGCAGCCAAACGCCGGGCCCGGGGTCACCCCTCCACTTT. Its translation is CASSQTPGPGSPLHF.

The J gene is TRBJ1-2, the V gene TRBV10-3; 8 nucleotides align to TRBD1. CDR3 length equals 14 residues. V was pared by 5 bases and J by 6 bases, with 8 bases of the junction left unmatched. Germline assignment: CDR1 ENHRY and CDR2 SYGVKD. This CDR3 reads CAISPGQDTHGYTF. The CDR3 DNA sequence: TGTGCCATCAGTCCGGGACAGGACACCCATGGCTACACCTTC.

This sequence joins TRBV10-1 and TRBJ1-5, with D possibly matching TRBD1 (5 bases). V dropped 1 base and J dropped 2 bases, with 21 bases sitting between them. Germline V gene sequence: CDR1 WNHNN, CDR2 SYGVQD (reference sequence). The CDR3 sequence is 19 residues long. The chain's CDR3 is CASSEWPGGPGGGNQPQHF. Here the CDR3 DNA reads TGCGCCAGCAGTGAGTGGCCGGGGGGACCGGGTGGGGGCAATCAGCCCCAGCATTTT.

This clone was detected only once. The CDR3 DNA sequence: TGTGCCAGCAAATGGGCCGACGAGCAGTACTTC. It codes for CASKWADEQYF. The chain combines TRBV2 with TRBJ2-7; D unclear. Germline V gene sequence: CDR1 SNHLY, CDR2 FYNNEI. This CDR3 spans 11 amino acids. V was pared by 7 bases and J by 5 bases, with 9 bases between.

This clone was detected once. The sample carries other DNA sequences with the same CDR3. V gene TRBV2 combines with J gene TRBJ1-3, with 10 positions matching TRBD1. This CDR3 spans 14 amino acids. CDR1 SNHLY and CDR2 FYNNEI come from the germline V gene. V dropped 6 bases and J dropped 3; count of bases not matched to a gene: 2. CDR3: CASRRDRGGNTIYF. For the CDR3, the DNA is TGTGCCAGCAGGAGGGACAGGGGTGGAAACACCATATATTTT.

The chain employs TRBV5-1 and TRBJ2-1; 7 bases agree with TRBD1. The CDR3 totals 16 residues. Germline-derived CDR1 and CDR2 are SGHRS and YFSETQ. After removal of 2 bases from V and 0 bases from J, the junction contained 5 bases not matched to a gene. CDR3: CASSFPWDSSYNEQFF. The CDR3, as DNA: TGCGCCAGCAGCTTCCCTTGGGACAGCTCCTACAATGAGCAGTTCTTC.

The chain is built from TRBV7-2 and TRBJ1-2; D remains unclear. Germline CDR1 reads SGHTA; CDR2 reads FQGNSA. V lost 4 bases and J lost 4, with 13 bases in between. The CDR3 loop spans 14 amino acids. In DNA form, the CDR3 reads TGTGCCAGCAGCTCAGTAGTCCGGGTCTATGGCTACACCTTC. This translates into CASSSVVRVYGYTF.

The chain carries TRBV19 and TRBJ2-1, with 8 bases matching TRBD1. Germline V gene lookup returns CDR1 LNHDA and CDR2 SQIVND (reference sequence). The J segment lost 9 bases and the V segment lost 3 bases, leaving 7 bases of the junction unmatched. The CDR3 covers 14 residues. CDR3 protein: CASSIGQGAGEQFF. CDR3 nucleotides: TGTGCCAGTAGTATTGGTCAGGGGGCGGGTGAGCAGTTCTTC.

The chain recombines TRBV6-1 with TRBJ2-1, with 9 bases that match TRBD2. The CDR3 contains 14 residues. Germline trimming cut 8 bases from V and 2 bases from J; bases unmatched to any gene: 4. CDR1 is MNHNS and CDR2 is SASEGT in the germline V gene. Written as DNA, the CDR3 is TGTGCCAGCCGCGGGAGGGTTGCCTACAATGAGCAGTTCTTC. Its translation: CASRGRVAYNEQFF.

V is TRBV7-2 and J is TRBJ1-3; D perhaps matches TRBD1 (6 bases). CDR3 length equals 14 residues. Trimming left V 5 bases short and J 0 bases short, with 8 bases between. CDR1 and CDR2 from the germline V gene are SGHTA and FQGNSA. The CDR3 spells CASSQGHSGNTIYF. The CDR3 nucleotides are TGTGCCAGCAGCCAGGGACACTCTGGAAACACCATATATTTT.